This TCR beta chain derives from a study of cytomegalovirus exposure and HLA in healthy donors. Findings and limits, study-wide: Prediction of most subjects' HLA-A and HLA-B alleles by TCR beta sequences was reportedly accurate.

Amplification used 60 Vbeta primers and 13 Jbeta primers. Sequencing was performed with immunoSEQ multiplex PCR; in TCRdb, only in-frame clones are kept and a portion is missing. The top ten hold less than 3% of the sample, which has about 200,000 clones, 65% to 85% seen once. In regard to this clone: Its antigen is undetermined.

The sequence came from a woman aged 25 to 45 in good health and CMV-seronegative. Sequenced input: PBMCs.

The CDR3 loop is CASSALTSGGYNEQFF. DNA for the CDR3: TGTGCCAGCAGCGCACTGACTAGCGGAGGATACAATGAGCAGTTCTTC. The rearrangement links TRBV9 to TRBJ2-1; the match to TRBD2 covers 9 bases. CDR1 and CDR2 (germline): SGDLS, YYNGEE. Unmatched junction bases numbered 8, after V lost 3 bases and J lost 4 bases. The CDR3 is made up of 16 amino acids.